The 23 T cell receptor beta chains given below trace back to one sample, sequenced in a study of T-cell reconstitution after alpha-beta-depleted transplantation in children. The authors prepared the TCRbeta library with unique molecular identifiers. Via MiXCR, TCRdb re-called the PCR reads, giving one row per CDR3 protein. The data hold approximately 290,000 distinct CDR3 sequences, with more than 9% observed a single time. Sequencing was performed on peripheral blood, taken 180 days after TCRalphabeta/CD19-depleted stem cell transplant. The receptors stem from a male patient aged 2-15 years who had a stem cell transplant for chronic granulomatous disease, so the T cells may come from the graft donor.

This clonotype was detected many times. The chain combines TRBV18 with TRBJ2-3; TRBD1 matches at 9 bases. CDR1 is KGHSH and CDR2 is LQKENI in the germline V gene. The CDR3 has 16 residues. V shed 1 base, J shed 1 base, and the junction held 3 bases outside the gene matches. The CDR3 nucleotides read TGTGCCAGCTCACCACAACAGGGGGCAGGCACAGATACGCAGTATTTT. Its translation is CASSPQQGAGTDTQYF.

This clonotype was counted at least ten times. The V and J genes are TRBV6-6 and TRBJ2-7; D uncertain. CDR1 and CDR2 from the germline V gene are MNHNY and SVGAGI (reference sequence). Trimming took 4 bases from V and 7 from J, leaving 11 bases between them. The CDR3 totals 12 residues. The CDR3 spells CASSSRKTEQYF. DNA of the CDR3: TGTGCCAGCAGTTCCCGGAAAACGGAGCAGTACTTC.

There are many counts of this clonotype. This sequence joins TRBV25-1 and TRBJ2-1; weak D call: TRBD1 (6 bases). CDR1 is MGHDK, CDR2 SYGVNS, per germline. The CDR3 has 13 amino acids. The V end lost 5 bases, the J end lost 9 bases, and 14 bases lay between the germline ends. DNA of the CDR3: TGTGCCAGCAGTTATCCTGGGGGCCTTGAGCAGTTCTTC. It is translated as CASSYPGGLEQFF.

In its sample, this clonotype was seen many times. The CDR3 sequence is CSARVDPYGVQDTQYF. In nucleotides, the CDR3 is TGCAGTGCTAGAGTAGACCCCTACGGAGTACAAGATACGCAGTATTTT. The V gene is TRBV20-1, the J gene TRBJ2-3; D uncertain. Trimming took off 1 base at V and 5 bases at J, with 19 bases between the two ends. Germline V gene data show CDR1 as DFQATT and CDR2 as SNEGSKA (reference sequence). This CDR3 is built from 16 residues.

A few counts support this clonotype. This sequence joins TRBV7-2 and TRBJ2-5; the D is unclear. Deletions cut 1 base from V and 1 base from J, with 10 bases between. CDR3 length: 15 amino acids. Germline V gene sequence: CDR1 SGHTA, CDR2 FQGNSA. CDR3 amino acids: CASSLETGPQETQYF. CDR3 DNA sequence: TGTGCCAGCAGCTTAGAAACTGGGCCCCAAGAGACCCAGTACTTC. The full variable domain, completed using reference TRBV7-2 and TRBJ2-5, is GAGVSQSPSNKVTEKGKDVELRCDPISGHTALYWYRQSLGQGLEFLIYFQGNSAPDKSGLPSDRFSAERTGGSVSTLTIQRTQQEDSAVYLCASSLETGPQETQYFGPGTRLLVL.

At least ten counts were recorded for this clonotype. The CDR3 region has the DNA TGCAGTGCTAGAGATGCTGAGCGGGAACAGTGGAGCAATGAGCAGTTCTTC. It yields the protein CSARDAEREQWSNEQFF. The J gene is TRBJ2-1, the V gene TRBV20-1; 7 bases are shared with TRBD2. This CDR3 is 17 amino acids long. V dropped 0 bases and J dropped 6; count of bases not matched to a gene: 14. Germline CDR1 and CDR2: DFQATT and SNEGSKA (reference sequence).

This clonotype was seen at least ten times. The V and J genes are TRBV7-6 and TRBJ2-5; D is unclear. Trimming left V 1 base short and J 2 bases short, with 8 bases between. Germline V lookup: CDR1 SGHVS, CDR2 FNYEAQ. This CDR3 is 14 amino acids long. The CDR3 nucleotides are TGTGCCAGCAGCTTAGTTGGACCACAAGAGACCCAGTACTTC. Its translation is CASSLVGPQETQYF.

This clonotype was seen repeatedly, ten times or more. This chain joins TRBV2 and TRBJ1-1, with 8 positions matching TRBD1. Germline V gene sequence: CDR1 SNHLY, CDR2 FYNNEI. J gave up 4 bases and V 9 bases, and 13 bases lay outside the gene matches. The CDR3 runs 15 residues. CDR3: CASPRHRGASTEAFF. CDR3 in DNA: TGTGCCAGTCCCCGGCACAGGGGGGCCTCCACTGAAGCTTTCTTT.

In this sample, this clonotype turned up a few times. The rearrangement links TRBV12-3 or TRBV12-4 to TRBJ1-1, with no clear D. The CDR3 loop spans 14 amino acids. Trimming took off 6 bases at V and 3 bases at J, with 14 bases between the two ends. The CDR3 spells CASSLEQAYTEAFF. CDR3 sequence (DNA): TGTGCCAGCAGCCTGGAGCAGGCCTACACTGAAGCTTTCTTT.

This clonotype was found many times. V gene TRBV10-3 combines with J gene TRBJ2-3; TRBD2 matches at 12 bases. V gave up 6 bases and J gave up 5 bases; unmatched junction bases: 9. CDR3 size: 16 residues. Germline assignment: CDR1 ENHRY and CDR2 SYGVKD. The DNA for the CDR3 is TGTGCCATCAGCGGGGCTAGCGGGAGGGCCGGAGATACGCAGTATTTT. Translating it yields CAISGASGRAGDTQYF.

DNA for the CDR3: TGTGCCATCACTAGGGAGTATGACACCGGGGAGCTGTTTTTT. This gives the protein CAITREYDTGELFF. The chain has TRBV10-3 and TRBJ2-2; tentatively, D is TRBD2 (5 bases). This CDR3 contains 14 residues. Trimming removed 7 bases at V and 3 bases at J, with 12 bases between. Looked up from germline, CDR1 is ENHRY and CDR2 is SYGVKD.

This clonotype occurred many times. This chain links TRBV20-1 with TRBJ2-5, with TRBD2 matching over 10 bases. The CDR3 has 16 residues. CDR1 is DFQATT and CDR2 is SNEGSKA in the germline V gene (reference sequence). Trimming removed 4 bases from V and 0 bases from J; junction bases left unmatched: 8. CDR3 region: CSATRTSGRYQETQYF. CDR3 sequence (DNA): TGCAGTGCTACCCGGACTAGCGGACGGTACCAAGAGACCCAGTACTTC.

This sequence joins TRBV12-3 or TRBV12-4 and TRBJ1-4; D perhaps matches TRBD1 (5 bases). Trimming removed 5 bases at V and 9 bases at J, with 16 bases between. CDR3 size: 14 residues. CDR3 protein: CASSRQGGAKKLFF. Here the CDR3 DNA reads TGTGCCAGCAGTCGGCAGGGAGGGGCAAAAAAACTGTTTTTT.

The chain couples TRBV6-2 or TRBV6-3 to TRBJ2-7; no reliable D call. Germline CDR1 reads MNHEY; CDR2 reads SVGEGT. The CDR3 is made up of 14 amino acids. V was pared by 6 bases and J by 4 bases, with 16 bases between. DNA of the CDR3: TGTGCCAGCAGCACCCCAGGAGCTCTATACGAGCAGTACTTC. As protein: CASSTPGALYEQYF.

Of note for this clonotype: A much larger clone differs by one base, so this may be a read error. The chain carries TRBV11-1 and TRBJ2-1; TRBD2 is a possible D gene (7 bases). V lost 7 bases, J lost 0 bases, and 19 bases lay in between. Germline V gene lookup returns CDR1 SGHAT and CDR2 FQDESV (reference sequence). This CDR3 is built from 17 residues. The CDR3 here is CASNTGTGGISYNEQFF. The CDR3 DNA reads TGTGCCAGCAACACAGGGACGGGGGGTATCTCCTACAATGAGCAGTTCTTC.

This clonotype was seen at least ten times. The chain joins TRBV7-8 to TRBJ2-5; D gene uncertain. The CDR3 extends over 15 amino acids. CDR1 SGHVS and CDR2 FQNEAQ come from the germline V gene. The V end lost 1 base, the J end lost 2 bases, and 11 bases lay between the germline ends. CDR3 in DNA: TGTGCCAGCAGCTTAGTCCAACCCAGGCAAGAGACCCAGTACTTC. Encoded protein: CASSLVQPRQETQYF.

This clonotype has ten or more counts. The V gene is TRBV4-2, the J gene TRBJ2-3; a possible D gene is TRBD2 (5 bases). Between the trimmed V and J ends, which lost 1 base and 0 bases, there was a span of 8 bases. The germline V gene encodes CDR1 LGHNA and CDR2 YNFKEQ. The CDR3 is 15 amino acids. CDR3 sequence reads: CASSQAGSSTDTQYF. The CDR3 DNA sequence: TGTGCCAGCAGCCAAGCGGGATCTAGCACAGATACGCAGTATTTT.

This clonotype has a count of ten or more. V and J are TRBV20-1 and TRBJ1-5; D is undetermined. The V end was cut by 5 bases, the J end by 0 bases, with 8 bases between. The CDR3 extends over 13 amino acids. Germline V lookup: CDR1 DFQATT, CDR2 SNEGSKA (reference sequence). CDR3 coding DNA: TGCAGTGCTCGGGGTTATAGCAATCAGCCCCAGCATTTT. Its translation: CSARGYSNQPQHF.

The sample holds a few counts of this clonotype. This sequence joins TRBV4-2 and TRBJ1-2; D perhaps matches TRBD1 (5 bases). The CDR3 covers 14 residues. Per the germline V gene, CDR1 is LGHNA and CDR2 is YNFKEQ. Trimming cost V 8 bases and J 4 bases, with 17 bases left between them. The chain's CDR3 is CASGRRQGPYGYTF. In DNA, the CDR3 is TGTGCCAGCGGCCGCCGGCAGGGCCCCTATGGCTACACCTTC.

This clonotype was counted ten times or more. This chain uses TRBV20-1 with TRBJ1-3; D remains unclear. This CDR3 has 13 amino acids. The V gene's germline CDR1 is DFQATT and CDR2 SNEGSKA (reference sequence). V shed 6 bases and J shed 0 bases, with 9 bases lying between them. In nucleotides, the CDR3 is TGCAGTGCCGCGGTGGGCTCTGGAAACACCATATATTTT. This sequence encodes CSAAVGSGNTIYF.

This clonotype was observed at least ten times. One end of the junction fails to match germline, which may point to a read error. The chain couples TRBV5-1 to TRBJ2-6, with a weak D call TRBD1 (6 bases). This CDR3 spans 18 amino acids. CDR1 and CDR2 (germline): SGHRS, YFSETQ. Written as DNA, the CDR3 is TGCGCCAGCAGCGTACAGGGCCGGGGATCCTCTGGTGCCAACGTCCTGACTTTC. Translated: CASSVQGRGSSGANVLTF.

This clonotype has ten or more counts. The chain has TRBV5-1 and TRBJ2-7, with 14 bases that match TRBD2. V lost 4 bases and J lost 6; bases outside the gene matches: 6. Germline CDR1 reads SGHRS; CDR2 reads YFSETQ. The CDR3 is 15 amino acids. The CDR3 region has the DNA TGCGCCAGCAGCGGGGGACTAGCGGGAGATGTCGAGCAGTACTTC. It encodes CASSGGLAGDVEQYF. Filled out from reference TRBV5-1 and TRBJ2-7, the complete variable domain reads KAGVTQTPRYLIKTRGQQVTLSCSPISGHRSVSWYQQTPGQGLQFLFEYFSETQRNKGNFPGRFSGRQFSNSRSEMNVSTLELGDSALYLCASSGGLAGDVEQYFGPGTRLTVT.

The V and J genes are TRBV11-1 and TRBJ2-7, with 11 bases fitting TRBD1. In germline, CDR1 is SGHAT, CDR2 FQDESV (reference sequence). The CDR3 loop spans 14 amino acids. CDR3 protein: CAYEGTGGSYEQYF. The CDR3 DNA sequence: TGTGCTTACGAGGGGACAGGGGGCTCCTACGAGCAGTACTTC.